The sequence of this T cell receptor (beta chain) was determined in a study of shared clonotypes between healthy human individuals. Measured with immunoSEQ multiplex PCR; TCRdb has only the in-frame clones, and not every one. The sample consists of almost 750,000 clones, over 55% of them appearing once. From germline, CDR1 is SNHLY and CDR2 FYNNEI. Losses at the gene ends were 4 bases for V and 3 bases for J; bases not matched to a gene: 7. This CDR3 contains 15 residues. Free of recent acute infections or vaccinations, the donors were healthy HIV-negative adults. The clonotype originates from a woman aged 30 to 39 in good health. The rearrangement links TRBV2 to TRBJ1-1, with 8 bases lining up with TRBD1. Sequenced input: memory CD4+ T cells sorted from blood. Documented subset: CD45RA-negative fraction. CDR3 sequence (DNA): TGTGCCAGCAGTGTGACCAGGGGGCTCGACACTGAAGCTTTCTTT. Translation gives CASSVTRGLDTEAFF.